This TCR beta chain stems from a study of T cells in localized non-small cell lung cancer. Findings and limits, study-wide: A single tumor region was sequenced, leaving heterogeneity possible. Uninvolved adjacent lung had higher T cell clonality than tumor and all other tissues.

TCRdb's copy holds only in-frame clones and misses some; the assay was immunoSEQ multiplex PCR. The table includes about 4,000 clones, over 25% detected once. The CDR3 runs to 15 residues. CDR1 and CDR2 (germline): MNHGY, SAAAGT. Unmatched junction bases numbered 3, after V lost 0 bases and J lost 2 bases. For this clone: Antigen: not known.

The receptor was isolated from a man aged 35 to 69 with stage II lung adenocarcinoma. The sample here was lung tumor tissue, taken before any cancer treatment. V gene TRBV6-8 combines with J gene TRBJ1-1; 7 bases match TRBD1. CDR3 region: CASSYSRTGNTEAFF. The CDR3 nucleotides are TGTGCCAGCAGTTACTCTAGGACAGGAAACACTGAAGCTTTCTTT.